Listed below are T cell receptor beta chains from one sample, sequenced in a study of shared clonotypes between healthy human individuals. Clones were read by immunoSEQ multiplex PCR, and TCRdb kept only the in-frame ones, dropping some. The sample holds millions of clones, over 85% seen once. The specimen was naive CD4+ T cells sorted from blood. The receptors derive from a man between 18 and 35 years old in good health. CDR3s include the opening cysteine and the closing phenylalanine or tryptophan. A D gene is named only where the DNA matches it firmly. The size entry is marked missing in some rows and otherwise reads once, few, many or a size class.

clone size	J gene	V gene	D gene	CDR3 DNA	CDR3 protein
.	TRBJ1-1	TRBV6-6	TRBD1	TGTGCCAGCAGTTACTCGGGGACAGCCACTGAAGCTTTCTTT	CASSYSGTATEAFF
.	TRBJ1-2	TRBV18	TRBD1	TGTGCCAGCTCACCAGTGGAGGGGGCACATGGCTACACCTTC	CASSPVEGAHGYTF
.	TRBJ2-1	TRBV5-1	TRBD1	TGCGCCAGCAGCCCGGGACAGGGTTCCTACAATGAGCAGTTCTTC	CASSPGQGSYNEQFF
.	TRBJ1-5	TRBV7-9	TRBD1	TGTGCCTGCGGAACAGGGGGTTCGATCCAGCCCCAGCATTTT	CACGTGGSIQPQHF
.	TRBJ1-2	TRBV7-9	.	TGTGCCAGCAGCGTGGACACTTTCTATGGCTACACCTTC	CASSVDTFYGYTF
.	TRBJ1-6	TRBV4-1	TRBD1	TGCGCCAGCGGGAACCCGGGACAGGGGTATAATTCACCCCTCCACTTT	CASGNPGQGYNSPLHF
.	TRBJ2-7	TRBV6-1	.	TGTGCCAGCAGTGCGGCCGGACAAACGCAGTACTTC	CASSAAGQTQYF
.	TRBJ1-5	TRBV6-6	.	TGTGCCAGCAGTTACTCAGAGGAATCGGACCATTTT	CASSYSEESDHF
.	TRBJ2-5	TRBV7-2	.	TGTGCCAGCAGCTTCAACGGGGCGAGGGAGACCCAGTACTTC	CASSFNGARETQYF
.	TRBJ2-1	TRBV5-1	TRBD1	TGCGCCAGCAGCTTCAGACAGGGGGCGGCCAGCCCGTACAATGAGCAGTTCTTC	CASSFRQGAASPYNEQFF
.	TRBJ1-2	TRBV6-1	.	TGTGCCAGCAGCAGGACGGTTAATGGCTACACCTTC	CASSRTVNGYTF
.	TRBJ2-1	TRBV10-2	.	TGCGCCAGCGCCGAGAATACGTACAATGAGCAGTTCTTC	CASAENTYNEQFF
.	TRBJ1-2	TRBV27	TRBD1	TGTGCCAGCAGTCCCCTCGGTGGGCAGGGGGCGCGGGGCTACACCTTC	CASSPLGGQGARGYTF
.	TRBJ1-5	TRBV6-5	.	TGTGCCAGCAGCTACGACACCAATTATAGCAATCAGCCCCAGCATTTT	CASSYDTNYSNQPQHF
.	TRBJ2-7	TRBV6-5	.	TGTGCCAGCAGTCTAGGGAGCACCTACGAGCAGTACTTC	CASSLGSTYEQYF
.	TRBJ2-2	TRBV7-2	TRBD1	TGTGCCAGCAGCCCGAGGGGACAGCAGAACACCGGGGAGCTGTTTTTT	CASSPRGQQNTGELFF
.	TRBJ1-6	TRBV5-6	TRBD1	TGTGCCAGCAGCTTGAGAGGGGGCGGTTCACCCCTCCACTTT	CASSLRGGGSPLHF
.	TRBJ2-7	TRBV27	.	TGTGCCAGCGGTAATTTAATTATCCACGAGCAGTACTTC	CASGNLIIHEQYF
.	TRBJ1-3	TRBV30	.	TGTGCCTGGGCGGGACTCTCTGGAAACACCATATATTTT	CAWAGLSGNTIYF
.	TRBJ1-4	TRBV5-4	TRBD1	TGTGCCAGCAGCCCAATCTCCGGGACAGGGAATGAAAAACTGTTTTTT	CASSPISGTGNEKLFF
.	TRBJ1-2	TRBV30	.	TGTGCCTGGAGCCCTTCCTCCGGCTACACCTTC	CAWSPSSGYTF
.	TRBJ2-7	TRBV2	.	TGTGCCAGCAGTGAAGACAGGGTCTCCTACGAGCAGTACTTC	CASSEDRVSYEQYF
.	TRBJ1-5	TRBV28	.	TGTGCCAGCCGCTGGGGGCCTGGTCAGCCCCAGCATTTT	CASRWGPGQPQHF
.	TRBJ1-5	TRBV10-3	.	TGTGCCATCAGTGAGATGGGTTATAGCAATCAGCCCCAGCATTTT	CAISEMGYSNQPQHF
.	TRBJ2-7	TRBV9	TRBD1	TGTGCCAGCAGGAACCTCCAGGGGGATCTATACGAGCAGTACTTC	CASRNLQGDLYEQYF
.	TRBJ2-7	TRBV28	.	TGTGCCAGCAGTTCCCCCAACAGGGAAGGCCGACGCGAGCAGTACTTC	CASSSPNREGRREQYF
.	TRBJ2-7	TRBV7-8	.	TGTGCCAGCAGGGGTACCTCCTTAACCTCCTACGAGCAGTACTTC	CASRGTSLTSYEQYF
.	TRBJ2-7	TRBV11-2	.	TGTGCCAGCAGCAGGACGGCTACCTACGAGCAGTACTTC	CASSRTATYEQYF
.	TRBJ2-3	TRBV30	.	TGTGCCTGGAGTGTCGGTTTCTCTAGCACAGATACGCAGTATTTT	CAWSVGFSSTDTQYF
.	TRBJ2-1	TRBV6-4	TRBD2	TGTGCCAGCAGCGTTGGCGGGAGGGCCTACAATGAGCAGTTCTTC	CASSVGGRAYNEQFF
once	TRBJ2-1	TRBV7-9	TRBD1	TGTGCCAGCAGCTTAGAGGACAGGGTGTCCTACAATGAGCAGTTCTTC	CASSLEDRVSYNEQFF
.	TRBJ2-1	TRBV4-3	.	TGCGCCAGCAGCCAAGGACTAGTGATCAATGAGCAGTTCTTC	CASSQGLVINEQFF
.	TRBJ1-3	TRBV7-2	.	TGTGCCAGCAGCTTAGGGACAGTCGGAAACACCATATATTTT	CASSLGTVGNTIYF
.	TRBJ2-1	TRBV10-2	TRBD2	TGCGCCAGCAAAACTAGCGGGGCCTACAATGAGCAGTTCTTC	CASKTSGAYNEQFF
.	TRBJ2-7	TRBV5-1	TRBD1	TGCGCCAGCAGCTTGGGGACAGGGGTGTACGAGCAGTACTTC	CASSLGTGVYEQYF
.	TRBJ1-3	TRBV30	.	TGTGCCTGGAGTAGTGGAAACACCATATATTTT	CAWSSGNTIYF
.	TRBJ1-2	TRBV18	TRBD1	TGTGCCAGCTCATCGCAGGGGGCGGGAGGCTACACCTTC	CASSSQGAGGYTF
once	TRBJ2-2	TRBV7-2	.	TGTGCCAGCAGCTTAGAACGCCCCGGGACCAAGATCGGGGAGCTGTTTTTT	CASSLERPGTKIGELFF
once	TRBJ2-5	TRBV5-1	TRBD2	TGCGCCAGCTCACTAGCGGAGACCCAGTACTTC	CASSLAETQYF
few	TRBJ2-2	TRBV10-2	TRBD2	TGCGCCAGCAGTCTAGCGGGAGATACCGGGGAGCTGTTTTTT	CASSLAGDTGELFF
.	TRBJ1-1	TRBV5-1	.	TGCGCCAGCAGCTTGGAGGCCAGGCTGGCGAACACTGAAGCTTTCTTT	CASSLEARLANTEAFF
.	TRBJ2-3	TRBV7-9	TRBD2	TGTGCCAGCAGCTCCCTCGGCCTAGCGGGAGGGGGAGATACGCAGTATTTT	CASSSLGLAGGGDTQYF
few	TRBJ2-7	TRBV14	TRBD1	TGTGCCAGCAGCCGGGACAGCTACGAGCAGTACTTC	CASSRDSYEQYF
.	TRBJ2-2	TRBV6-1	.	TGTGCCAGCAGGCGGGACACCAACACCGGGGAGCTGTTTTTT	CASRRDTNTGELFF
.	TRBJ1-4	TRBV30	TRBD1	TGTGCCTGGTCAGGGGGCGGGCGTGAAAAACTGTTTTTT	CAWSGGGREKLFF
.	TRBJ2-5	TRBV2	TRBD2	TGTGCCAGCAGCGAGGGACTAGCGGGGGGACAAGAGACCCAGTACTTC	CASSEGLAGGQETQYF
.	TRBJ2-2	TRBV9	TRBD1	TGTGCCAGCAGGCCCGACAGGGGCAGGAACACCGGGGAGCTGTTTTTT	CASRPDRGRNTGELFF
.	TRBJ2-2	TRBV18	.	TGTGCCAGCTCGCCGACAGGGAACACCGGGGAGCTGTTTTTT	CASSPTGNTGELFF
.	TRBJ1-2	TRBV29-1	.	TGCAGCGTTGTCGTATTTAGTGGGGATGGCTACACCTTC	CSVVVFSGDGYTF
.	TRBJ2-3	TRBV5-1	.	TGCGCCAGCAGCTTGGTACTACGAAGCACAGATACGCAGTATTTT	CASSLVLRSTDTQYF
once	TRBJ2-7	TRBV2	TRBD2	TGTGCCAGCAGTAGCCAGACTAGCGGGTTCTACGAGCAGTACTTC	CASSSQTSGFYEQYF
.	TRBJ2-2	TRBV29-1	.	TGCAGCGTTGATAATGGGGAAAAGGGCCGGGAGCTGTTTTTT	CSVDNGEKGRELFF
.	TRBJ2-3	TRBV30	TRBD2	TGTGCCTGGAGTGTATTAGGAGCGGGGGTAACAGATACGCAGTATTTT	CAWSVLGAGVTDTQYF
.	TRBJ2-2	TRBV7-9	.	TGTGCCAGCAGTTGGAGGACAGCGAACACCGGGGAGCTGTTTTTT	CASSWRTANTGELFF
.	TRBJ1-1	TRBV5-4	.	TGTGCCAGCAGCTTGGAAGCGGAGAACACTGAAGCTTTCTTT	CASSLEAENTEAFF
.	TRBJ2-4	TRBV18	.	TGTGCCAGCTCATCGACGACCAGTAGCCAGAGAAACATTCAGTACTTC	CASSSTTSSQRNIQYF
few	TRBJ2-3	TRBV6-1	.	TGTGCCAGCAGTGAAGTAGATACGCAGTATTTT	CASSEVDTQYF
.	TRBJ2-7	TRBV5-1	TRBD1	TGCGCCAGCAGCAACGACAGGGGGCTGGGCGAGCAGTACTTC	CASSNDRGLGEQYF
.	TRBJ2-7	TRBV30	TRBD2	TGTGCCTGGAGTTACCCGGGACTAGGATCGTACGAGCAGTACTTC	CAWSYPGLGSYEQYF
.	TRBJ2-6	TRBV5-1	TRBD2	TGCGCCAGCAGCCCCCGACTAGCGGGAGGGACTGGGGCCAACGTCCTGACTTTC	CASSPRLAGGTGANVLTF